The 5 T cell receptor beta chains given below trace back to one sample, sequenced in a study of blood T cell repertoires in COVID-19. Data came from immunoSEQ multiplex PCR; TCRdb stores just in-frame clones and leaves some out. Counted here are 150,000 to 200,000 clones, 60% to 85% occurring once; the ten biggest clones make up 7.5% to 8.5%. Source material: peripheral blood. These TCRs come from a woman aged 60 to 75 with COVID-19, enrolled during active disease.

This clone was counted only a few times. The rearrangement uses TRBV5-1 and TRBJ1-3; D is unclear. The CDR3 is made up of 15 amino acids. CDR1 is SGHRS and CDR2 is YFSETQ in the germline V gene. V was cut by 0 bases and J by 2 bases, with 9 bases left in between. The CDR3 here is CASSLETGTGNTIYF. The DNA of the CDR3 is TGCGCCAGCAGCTTGGAGACGGGGACTGGAAACACCATATATTTT.

This clone occurred once. The chain employs TRBV19 and TRBJ2-1; the match to TRBD2 covers 8 bases. Germline trimming cut 5 bases from V and 0 bases from J; bases unmatched to any gene: 9. The length of the CDR3 is 17 residues. Germline V lookup: CDR1 LNHDA, CDR2 SQIVND (reference sequence). The CDR3 coding sequence is TGTGCCAGTAGTCCCATGACTAGCGCGAGCTCCTACAATGAGCAGTTCTTC. Translation gives CASSPMTSASSYNEQFF.

The chain carries TRBV7-9 and TRBJ2-3; 11 bases match TRBD2. This CDR3 spans 16 amino acids. The V and J ends lost 3 bases and 6 bases, in that order; junction bases with no gene match: 8. CDR1 is SEHNR and CDR2 is FQNEAQ in the germline V gene (reference sequence). The CDR3 bases are TGTGCCAGCAGCTTCCTTAGCGGGGGGGCTGGGGATACGCAGTATTTT. Amino acids: CASSFLSGGAGDTQYF.

The rearrangement uses TRBV6-5 and TRBJ1-6, with 8 bases that match TRBD1. The CDR3 length is 14 residues. The trim removed 6 bases at V and 6 bases at J, leaving 4 bases unmatched. CDR1 is MNHEY and CDR2 is SVGAGI in the germline V gene. The CDR3 spells CASSFDRGNSPLHF. The DNA for the CDR3 is TGTGCCAGCAGCTTTGACAGGGGTAATTCACCCCTCCACTTT.

The chain joins TRBV9 to TRBJ2-7, with D possibly matching TRBD2 (6 bases). The V end lost 0 bases, the J end lost 0 bases, and 10 bases lay between the germline ends. Germline V gene data show CDR1 as SGDLS and CDR2 as YYNGEE. The CDR3 extends over 15 amino acids. The CDR3 protein is CASSVDPAGSYEQYF. The CDR3 DNA sequence: TGTGCCAGCAGCGTAGATCCAGCGGGCTCCTACGAGCAGTACTTC.